A selection of T cell receptor beta chains follows, all from one sample in a study of T cell responses to AZD1222 COVID-19 vaccine. The method was immunoSEQ multiplex PCR; TCRdb's version includes in-frame clones alone and lacks a portion of them. The data hold roughly 70,000 clones, with roughly 91% observed a single time. This specimen consisted of peripheral blood, obtained 28 days after the second dose of the MenACWY control vaccine. The receptors stem from an adult who received the MenACWY meningococcal vaccine as a control. The CDR3 runs from the conserved cysteine through the conserved F or W. Some rows mark clone size as missing; the rest say once, few, many or name a class of expanded clone.

cdr3_aa	clone_size	v_call
CAFRDTSYNEQFF	.	TRBV5-4
CASSVAVNTGELFF	.	TRBV2
CASSPRLPGSEQFF	.	TRBV9
CASSVGATYNSPLHF	.	TRBV9
CASSIAARRGLYEQYF	few	TRBV19
CASSGQGRSPLHF	.	TRBV12-3/TRBV12-4
CASGGTSYEQYF	.	TRBV6-5
CASSRGGREVGQPQHF	.	TRBV7-2
CAWSEQGYEQYF	.	TRBV30
CASSLGRAAPTDTQYF	.	TRBV5-4
CASSLEWEQPEQYF	.	TRBV7-2
CSVEGQSYEQYF	.	TRBV29-1
CATSRDGRVDRYGYTF	.	TRBV15
CASSYGYEAFF	few	TRBV6-2/TRBV6-3
CASSLQGTGNNEQFF	.	TRBV7-2
CASSEQGWAVTEAFF	.	TRBV25-1
CASSSGLTHRPGELFF	.	TRBV5-8
CASSPRDTYEQYF	.	TRBV4-1
CASSSGRTENTEAFF	.	TRBV28
CASSYLNNEQFF	.	TRBV6-2/TRBV6-3
CASSLGSAGGYEQYF	.	TRBV11-2
CASRGSGGHTEAFF	.	TRBV6-5
CASSPHGRVLNTEAFF	.	TRBV7-3
CASSLVRTSGRTDTQYF	.	TRBV5-4
CASSSGDTGELFF	.	TRBV10-2
CASSPGLAEDNEQFF	.	TRBV7-8
CASSQRRELGGSNTGELFF	.	TRBV4-3
CASSEAFSGFQPQHF	.	TRBV2
CASSVTGTEQYGYTF	.	TRBV9
CSVGDRGRGNTEAFF	.	TRBV29-1
CASSEGQGEEKLFF	.	TRBV5-1
CASSSPTTYNEQFF	.	TRBV5-6
CSASIGDYGYTF	.	TRBV20-1
CASSPPEAGTEKLFF	.	TRBV18
CASSVATSYEQYF	once	TRBV5-1
CASSRDYYNEQFF	few	TRBV7-3
CASSHRSTGTSGADTQYF	.	TRBV3-1/TRBV3-2
CASSLGGGVDIQYF	.	TRBV7-2
CASSFTGHEGYTF	.	TRBV5-1
CSVDGGGADEQYF	once	TRBV29-1
CASSQGTVTFNEKLFF	.	TRBV3-1/TRBV3-2
CASSIAPGTNTEAFF	.	TRBV19
CASSQTGREQYF	.	TRBV4-1
CASSFGGEPYEQYF	few	TRBV5-1
CASSTRRVSDTQYF	.	TRBV5-1
CASSWDRNTEAFF	.	TRBV7-2
CASSFDRDRGRKETQYF	.	TRBV7-6
CASSQIGDSRYEQYF	.	TRBV11-3
CASSRDAGYGYTF	.	TRBV2
CASSVTRMNTEAFF	.	TRBV7-2
CASSQTRSRGPDTQYF	few	TRBV4-1
CASSSGTASGNTIYF	once	TRBV7-8
CASRPGSSGYTF	.	TRBV2
CATTPGTGNLREQFF	.	TRBV24-1
CASSVWMESHEQYF	.	TRBV2
CASSPSPTAGNEKLFF	.	TRBV9
CASSWTWRADQYF	.	TRBV7-2
CASSLATGATDTQYF	.	TRBV7-2
CASRETGGTGELFF	once	TRBV6-5